Listed below are T cell receptor beta chains from one sample, sequenced in a study of blood T cell repertoires in COVID-19. The table came from immunoSEQ multiplex PCR; TCRdb's copy has only in-frame clones and leaves some out. The sample shows fewer than 35,000 clones, about nine tenths of them seen only once. Sample: peripheral blood. All receptors derive from a man aged 45-65 years with active or convalescent COVID-19. Both conserved end residues are part of each CDR3. The D gene is left open where the match is weak. A clone size is listed for some rows: how often the clone was seen (once, few, many), or a class if it is expanded.

v_gene	abundance	j_gene	d_gene	CDR3nt	CDR3aa
TRBV21-1	few	TRBJ2-7	.	TGTGCCAGCAGCAAGTTTTATGGGACTAGCCTCTTTGTCTACGAGCAGTACTTC	CASSKFYGTSLFVYEQYF
TRBV6-2/TRBV6-3	.	TRBJ1-4	.	TGTGCCAGCAGTTACCTTGACACGGGAGCCCAAGTGTTTTTT	CASSYLDTGAQVFF
TRBV10-3	.	TRBJ2-3	.	TGTGCCACCGCCAAGAAGGGGAGCACAGATACGCAGTATTTT	CATAKKGSTDTQYF
TRBV9	.	TRBJ1-4	TRBD1	TGTGCCAGCAGCCCCCGACAGGGGGTCCCTGAAAAACTGTTTTTT	CASSPRQGVPEKLFF
TRBV30	.	TRBJ2-7	TRBD1	TGTGCCTGGAGTGTAAGGGGTGGGACAGCCCTCTACGAGCAGTACTTC	CAWSVRGGTALYEQYF
TRBV2	.	TRBJ2-7	TRBD2	TGTGCCAGCATTGGACTAGCGGGCGTGTACGAGCAGTACTTC	CASIGLAGVYEQYF
TRBV7-9	once	TRBJ2-2	TRBD2	TGTGCCAGCAGCTTAGCCACTAGCGGGAGACGTACCGGGGAGCTGTTTTTT	CASSLATSGRRTGELFF
TRBV3-1/TRBV3-2	.	TRBJ1-5	.	TGTGCCAGCAGCCAAGATGGGTTAGCGAGCAATCAGCCCCAGCATTTT	CASSQDGLASNQPQHF
TRBV5-4	.	TRBJ2-7	TRBD1	TGTGCCAGCAGCTTGCCCCCGGGACAGGGGCACAACTCCTACGAGCAGTACTTC	CASSLPPGQGHNSYEQYF
TRBV5-4	medium-sized	TRBJ2-1	.	TGTGCCAGCAGCTTGGATTCTGGGGGCCACAATGAGCAGTTCTTC	CASSLDSGGHNEQFF
TRBV10-1	.	TRBJ2-2	TRBD1	TGCGCCAGCAGTACGGACAGGGGTACCGGGGAGCTGTTTTTT	CASSTDRGTGELFF
TRBV7-3	.	TRBJ1-1	.	TGTGCCAGCAGTCTGGGCATGAACACTGAAGCTTTCTTT	CASSLGMNTEAFF
TRBV28	.	TRBJ2-2	TRBD1	TGTGCCAGCAGCTGGGACAGGAACACCGGGGAGCTGTTTTTT	CASSWDRNTGELFF
TRBV4-2	medium-sized	TRBJ1-5	.	TGTGCCAGCAGCAACGCAGGGGTTGGTCAGCCCCAGCATTTT	CASSNAGVGQPQHF
TRBV7-2	.	TRBJ1-6	TRBD1	TGTGCCAGCGGGAGTGGAGGGGGCCGGGCCAAATATTCACCCCTCCACTTT	CASGSGGGRAKYSPLHF
TRBV2	once	TRBJ2-3	TRBD2	TGTGCCAGGACCGGACTAGCGGGAGTAGCGGATACGCAGTATTTT	CARTGLAGVADTQYF
TRBV2	few	TRBJ2-7	TRBD1	TGTGCCAGCACAGGGACAGGGGCCCCCAGCTCCTACGAGCAGTACTTC	CASTGTGAPSSYEQYF
TRBV5-6	.	TRBJ1-2	TRBD1	TGTGCCAGCAGCTTGGGGGCAGGGGGATTGTATGGCTACACCTTC	CASSLGAGGLYGYTF
TRBV3-1/TRBV3-2	.	TRBJ2-1	TRBD2	TGTGCCAGCAGCCAGGCTAGCGGGAGCAAGAATGAGCAGTTCTTC	CASSQASGSKNEQFF
TRBV11-2	.	TRBJ2-7	.	TGTGCCAGCAGCCTCCTTTCTAGTAGTCCCTACGAGCAGTACTTC	CASSLLSSSPYEQYF
TRBV9	.	TRBJ2-7	.	TGTGCCAGCAGCGTAGGCCTAGCCTACGAGCAGTACTTC	CASSVGLAYEQYF
TRBV28	.	TRBJ2-7	TRBD2	TGTGCCAGCAGTCCCGCTAGCGGGAGTGGCCACGAGCAGTACTTC	CASSPASGSGHEQYF
TRBV10-2	.	TRBJ1-2	.	TGCGCCAGCAGCCAATTTTATGGCTACACCTTC	CASSQFYGYTF
TRBV10-2	.	TRBJ1-1	TRBD1	TGCGCCAGCAGTGTGGACAGGGGACGAAAAGCTTTCTTT	CASSVDRGRKAFF
TRBV19	.	TRBJ2-3	.	TGTGCCAGTAGCGTCCTAGGGACTAGCACAGATACGCAGTATTTT	CASSVLGTSTDTQYF
TRBV6-5	.	TRBJ1-2	TRBD1	TGTGCCAGCAGTTACTCTAGGACAGGGAGGTATACCTTC	CASSYSRTGRYTF
TRBV27	.	TRBJ2-7	.	TGTGCCAGCAGTTTATCGGGGGCGGGTCACTCCTACGAGCAGTACTTC	CASSLSGAGHSYEQYF
TRBV7-2	.	TRBJ1-5	.	TGTGCCAGCAGCTCCACGGACAGTAATCAGCCCCAGCATTTT	CASSSTDSNQPQHF
TRBV5-4	.	TRBJ1-2	TRBD1	TGTGCCAGCAGCTTGCCCGGACAGGGGGAAGCCTATGGCTACACCTTC	CASSLPGQGEAYGYTF
TRBV4-1	.	TRBJ2-3	.	TGCGCCAGCAGCCAAGAGACGGTAGGGCGGGGGAGGACAGGCACAGATACGCAGTATTTT	CASSQETVGRGRTGTDTQYF
TRBV5-1	few	TRBJ1-2	.	TGCGCCAGCAGCTTCGAGGCGGGACTGTACTATGGCTACACCTTC	CASSFEAGLYYGYTF
TRBV28	once	TRBJ2-7	TRBD2	TGTGCCAGCAGTTTATGGAGGGCTAGCGGGAGTGGAGAGCAGTACTTC	CASSLWRASGSGEQYF
TRBV4-1	once	TRBJ2-5	.	TGCGCCAGCAGCCAAGACTATACCCGGGGTCAAGAGACCCAGTACTTC	CASSQDYTRGQETQYF
TRBV28	few	TRBJ2-1	TRBD1	TGTGCCAGCAGTCTCACCGGGACAGGGTACAATGAGCAGTTCTTC	CASSLTGTGYNEQFF
TRBV6-5	few	TRBJ1-4	TRBD1	TGTGCCAGCAGGGACAGGGGGCGTACGGAAAAACTGTTTTTT	CASRDRGRTEKLFF
TRBV5-1	.	TRBJ2-1	TRBD1	TGCGCTTCCGGGACAGGGGGCAATGAGCAGTTCTTC	CASGTGGNEQFF
TRBV7-6	.	TRBJ2-7	.	TGTGCCAGCAGCTTCGGCGGGGACGGGTACGAGCAGTACTTC	CASSFGGDGYEQYF
TRBV5-1	.	TRBJ1-5	.	TGCGCCAGCAGCTTGGGACAGGCTAGCAATCAGCCCCAGCATTTT	CASSLGQASNQPQHF
TRBV7-8	.	TRBJ2-7	.	TGTGCCAGCAGCTTTGACAGGAGGTACGAGCAGTACTTC	CASSFDRRYEQYF
TRBV29-1	once	TRBJ1-3	.	TGCAGCGTTGTAGCTGCTGGAAACACCATATATTTT	CSVVAAGNTIYF
TRBV27	.	TRBJ2-3	.	TGTGCCAGCAGCCGCCAGCGAGATACGCAGTATTTT	CASSRQRDTQYF
TRBV27	.	TRBJ1-4	.	TGTGCCAGCAGTCCTTGGAGCTTCGGGACTGCTAATGAAAAACTGTTTTTT	CASSPWSFGTANEKLFF
TRBV30	few	TRBJ1-5	TRBD1	TGTGCCTGGCAAAATGGGGGACAGGGTTATCAGCCCCAGCATTTT	CAWQNGGQGYQPQHF
TRBV19	.	TRBJ1-2	.	TGTGCCAGTAGTTCAGGGGTCTATGGCTACACCTTC	CASSSGVYGYTF
TRBV6-5	.	TRBJ2-2	.	TGTGCCAGCAGTTACTCTCGGGCCGGGGAGCTGTTTTTT	CASSYSRAGELFF
TRBV20-1	.	TRBJ2-7	TRBD2	TGCAGTTCCGGGAGGGAGCAGTACTTC	CSSGREQYF
TRBV7-3	.	TRBJ2-3	.	TGTGCCAGCAGCTTAAATGGGGTAGGGGCAGATACGCAGTATTTT	CASSLNGVGADTQYF
TRBV7-9	.	TRBJ2-3	TRBD2	TGTGCCAGCAGCTTAGCAGCGGGAGGCCCAGATACGCAGTATTTT	CASSLAAGGPDTQYF
TRBV9	.	TRBJ2-1	TRBD2	TGTGCCAGCAGCGCGGGACTAGCGGGAAATGAGCAGTTCTTC	CASSAGLAGNEQFF
TRBV4-3	once	TRBJ2-3	.	TGCGCCAGCAGCCAAAGGGGTCAGGGCACAGATACGCAGTATTTT	CASSQRGQGTDTQYF
TRBV15	.	TRBJ2-3	TRBD1	TGTGCCACCAGCAGAGACATAACAGGGGCAGATACGCAGTATTTT	CATSRDITGADTQYF
TRBV7-9	.	TRBJ1-4	TRBD1	TGTGCCAGCAGCACCCGGGACAGATTTAATGAAAAACTGTTTTTT	CASSTRDRFNEKLFF